A selection of T cell receptor beta chains follows, all from one sample in a study of CD8+ T cells in alopecia areata. Sequenced by immunoSEQ multiplex PCR; TCRdb stores in-frame clones only, minus some. The data show roughly 75,000 clones, approximately 60% seen once. This sample comprised CD8+ T cells sorted from blood, obtained at week 0. The receptors here all came from a human donor with alopecia areata. CDR3s include the opening cysteine and the closing phenylalanine or tryptophan. Fields, in order: D gene, V gene, CDR3 protein. The D gene is left open where the match is weak.

-,TRBV29-1,CSVEGGPNTGELFF
TRBD2,TRBV5-6,CASSPRLAGQETQYF
-,TRBV7-8,CASSLAGPGAYEQYF
-,TRBV29-1,CSVLGQAGRGYGYTF
TRBD2,TRBV4-3,CASSQGLADNTGELFF
TRBD2,TRBV5-1,CASTYGGGEQFF
TRBD1,TRBV9,CASTGGQTDTEAFF
-,TRBV18,CASSLKNNEQFF
-,TRBV29-1,CSVLSTGRNTGELFF
TRBD1,TRBV7-3,CASSIGQEEAFF
TRBD2,TRBV19,CASSIGGGEYEQYF
-,TRBV5-4,CASSLGQNYEQYF
-,TRBV29-1,CSVEGLVGTYTEQYF
TRBD1,TRBV29-1,CSAEDRGRKDTQYF
TRBD2,TRBV18,CASSGGLAGESHEQFF
-,TRBV29-1,CSAEVGTHQFF